This TCR beta chain was recovered during a study of cytomegalovirus exposure and HLA in healthy donors. Findings of the study overall: Previously analyzed data showed that most TCR beta V segments were productive at a frequency of about 87% or about 30%.

Trimming removed 5 bases from V and 6 bases from J; junction bases left unmatched: 11. This CDR3 is built from 15 residues. Germline V gives CDR1 MDHEN, CDR2 SYDVKM. With respect to this clone: Its antigen is still unknown.

Researchers ran the PCR with 60 Vbeta and 13 Jbeta primers. Repertoires were generated with immunoSEQ multiplex PCR, while TCRdb's copy carries only in-frame clones and drops some. Of around 160,000 clones in the sample, roughly 74% were seen once. The sample comprised PBMCs. The chain employs TRBV28 and TRBJ2-7, with 9 bases fitting TRBD2. The TCR sequence derives from a male donor in good health and CMV-seronegative. The chain's CDR3 is CASSPGGAGGFEQYF. CDR3 nucleotides: TGTGCCAGCAGTCCTGGCGGAGCGGGAGGATTCGAGCAGTACTTC.